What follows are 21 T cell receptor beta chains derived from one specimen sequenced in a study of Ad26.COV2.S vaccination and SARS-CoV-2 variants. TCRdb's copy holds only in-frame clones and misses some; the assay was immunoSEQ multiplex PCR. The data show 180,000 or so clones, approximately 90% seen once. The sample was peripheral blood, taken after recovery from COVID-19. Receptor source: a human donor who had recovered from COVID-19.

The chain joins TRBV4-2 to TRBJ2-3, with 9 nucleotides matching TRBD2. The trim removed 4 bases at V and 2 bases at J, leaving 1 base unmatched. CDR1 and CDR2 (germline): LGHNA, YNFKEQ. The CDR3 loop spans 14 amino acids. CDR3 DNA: TGTGCCAGCAGCCTAGCGGGGGCCACAGATACGCAGTATTTT. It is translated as CASSLAGATDTQYF.

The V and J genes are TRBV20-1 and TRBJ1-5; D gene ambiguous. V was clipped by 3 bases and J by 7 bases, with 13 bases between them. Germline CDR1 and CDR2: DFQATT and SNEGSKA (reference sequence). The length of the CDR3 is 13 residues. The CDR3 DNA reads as TGCAGTGCTAGTCCCTCGACGGTACAGCCCCAGCATTTT. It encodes CSASPSTVQPQHF.

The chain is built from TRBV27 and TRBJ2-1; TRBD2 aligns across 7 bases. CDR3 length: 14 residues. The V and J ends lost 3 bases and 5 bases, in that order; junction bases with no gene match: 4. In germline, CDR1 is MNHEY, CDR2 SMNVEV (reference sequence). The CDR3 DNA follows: TGTGCCAGCAGTTTCACCGGGACTAACAATGAGCAGTTCTTC. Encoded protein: CASSFTGTNNEQFF.

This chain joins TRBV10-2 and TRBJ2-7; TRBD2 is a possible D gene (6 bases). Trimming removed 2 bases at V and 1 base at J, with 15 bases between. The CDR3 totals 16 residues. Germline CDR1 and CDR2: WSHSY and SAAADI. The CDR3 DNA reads TGCGCCAGCAGTGAGGTTTGGGGGGACCAGTCCTACGAGCAGTACTTC. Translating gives CASSEVWGDQSYEQYF.

CDR3 coding DNA: TGTGCCAGCAGCCGGATGGGGTCCCAGCATTTT. Its translation: CASSRMGSQHF. The gene calls are TRBV28 and TRBJ1-5; D uncertain. The germline V gene encodes CDR1 MDHEN and CDR2 SYDVKM. The CDR3 covers 11 residues. Trimming shortened V by 6 bases and J by 11 bases, and 11 bases separated the two germline ends. Full variable domain (rest looked up from reference TRBV28 and TRBJ1-5): DVKVTQSSRYLVKRTGEKVFLECVQDMDHENMFWYRQDPGLGLRLIYFSYDVKMKEKGDIPEGYSVSREKKERFSLILESASTNQTSMYLCASSRMGSQHFGDGTRLSIL.

The CDR3 DNA follows: TGTGCCAGCAGCCGAGGGGACACGCGTGGAAACACCATATATTTT. Encoded protein: CASSRGDTRGNTIYF. J is TRBJ1-3 and V is TRBV5-5; a possible D gene is TRBD1 (6 bases). Trimming took off 4 bases at V and 3 bases at J, with 14 bases between the two ends. CDR3 size: 15 residues. Per germline, CDR1 SGHKS and CDR2 YYEKEE (reference sequence).

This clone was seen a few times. The CDR3 sequence: CASRVQGMNTEAFF. CDR3 sequence (DNA): TGTGCCAGCAGGGTACAGGGGATGAACACTGAAGCTTTCTTT. The V gene is TRBV27, the J gene TRBJ1-1; 7 bases agree with TRBD1. The CDR3 totals 14 residues. CDR1 MNHEY and CDR2 SMNVEV come from the germline V gene (reference sequence). With V trimmed by 6 bases and J by 0 bases, 4 bases remained unmatched.

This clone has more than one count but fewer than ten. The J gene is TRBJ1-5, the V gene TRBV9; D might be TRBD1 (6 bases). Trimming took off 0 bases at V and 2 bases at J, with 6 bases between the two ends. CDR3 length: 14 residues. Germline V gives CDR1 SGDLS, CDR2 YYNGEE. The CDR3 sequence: CASSVGQGNQPQHF. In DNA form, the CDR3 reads TGTGCCAGCAGCGTAGGACAGGGCAATCAGCCCCAGCATTTT.

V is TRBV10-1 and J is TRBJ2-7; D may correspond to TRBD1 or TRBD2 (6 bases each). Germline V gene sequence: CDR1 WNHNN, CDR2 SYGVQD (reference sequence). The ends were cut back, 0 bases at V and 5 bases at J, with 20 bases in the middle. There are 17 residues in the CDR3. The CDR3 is CASSESGGPTHRDEQYF. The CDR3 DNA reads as TGCGCCAGCAGTGAGTCGGGGGGCCCAACGCATCGGGACGAGCAGTACTTC.

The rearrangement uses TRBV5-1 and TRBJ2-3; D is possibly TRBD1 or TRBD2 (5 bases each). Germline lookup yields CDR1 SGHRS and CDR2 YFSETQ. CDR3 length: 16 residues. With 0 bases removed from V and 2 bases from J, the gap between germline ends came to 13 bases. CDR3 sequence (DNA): TGCGCCAGCAGCTTGGGACAGCGAGGGGCCACAGATACGCAGTATTTT. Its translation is CASSLGQRGATDTQYF.

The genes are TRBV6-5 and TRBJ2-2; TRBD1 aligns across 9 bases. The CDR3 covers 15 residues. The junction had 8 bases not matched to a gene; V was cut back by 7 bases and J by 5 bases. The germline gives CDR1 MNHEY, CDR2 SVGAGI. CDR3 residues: CASNRGDRETGELFF. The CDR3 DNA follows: TGTGCCAGCAATAGAGGGGACAGGGAGACCGGGGAGCTGTTTTTT.

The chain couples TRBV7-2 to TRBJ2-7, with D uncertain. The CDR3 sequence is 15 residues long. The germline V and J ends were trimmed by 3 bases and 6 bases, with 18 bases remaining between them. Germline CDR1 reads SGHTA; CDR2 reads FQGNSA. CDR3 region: CASSFRLQDPGEQYF. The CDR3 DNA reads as TGTGCCAGCAGCTTCCGACTCCAGGACCCGGGCGAGCAGTACTTC. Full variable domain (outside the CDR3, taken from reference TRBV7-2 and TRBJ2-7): GAGVSQSPSNKVTEKGKDVELRCDPISGHTALYWYRQSLGQGLEFLIYFQGNSAPDKSGLPSDRFSAERTGGSVSTLTIQRTQQEDSAVYLCASSFRLQDPGEQYFGPGTRLTVT.

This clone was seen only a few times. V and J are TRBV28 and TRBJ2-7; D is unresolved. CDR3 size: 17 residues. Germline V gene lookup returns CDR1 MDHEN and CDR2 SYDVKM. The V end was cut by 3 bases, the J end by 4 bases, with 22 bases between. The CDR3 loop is CASSFNLSFAPQYEQYF. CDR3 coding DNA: TGTGCCAGCAGTTTTAATTTATCCTTCGCCCCCCAATACGAGCAGTACTTC.

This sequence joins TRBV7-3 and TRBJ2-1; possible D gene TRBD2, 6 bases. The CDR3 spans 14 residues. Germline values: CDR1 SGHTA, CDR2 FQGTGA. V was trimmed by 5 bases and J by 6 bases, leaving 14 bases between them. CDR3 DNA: TGTGCCAGCAGCCGACTAGTCTCTGTCAATGAGCAGTTCTTC. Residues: CASSRLVSVNEQFF.

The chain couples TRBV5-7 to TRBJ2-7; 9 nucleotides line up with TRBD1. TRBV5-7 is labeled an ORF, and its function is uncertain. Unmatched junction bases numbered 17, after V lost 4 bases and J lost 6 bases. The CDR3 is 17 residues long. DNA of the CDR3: TGTGCCAGCAGCCTTTATGAACCGGGACAGGGTACGGGCGAGCAGTACTTC. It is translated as CASSLYEPGQGTGEQYF.

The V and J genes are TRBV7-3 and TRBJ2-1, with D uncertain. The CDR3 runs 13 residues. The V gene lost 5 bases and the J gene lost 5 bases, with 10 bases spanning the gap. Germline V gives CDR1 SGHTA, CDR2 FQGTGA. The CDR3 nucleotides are TGTGCCAGCAGCCGCGAGAGCGACAATGAGCAGTTCTTC. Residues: CASSRESDNEQFF.

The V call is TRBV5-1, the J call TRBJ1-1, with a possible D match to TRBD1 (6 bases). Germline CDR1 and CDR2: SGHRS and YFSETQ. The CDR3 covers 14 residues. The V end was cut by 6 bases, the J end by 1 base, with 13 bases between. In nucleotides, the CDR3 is TGCGCCAGCACCCTGGGGGCCCCGAACACTGAAGCTTTCTTT. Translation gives CASTLGAPNTEAFF.

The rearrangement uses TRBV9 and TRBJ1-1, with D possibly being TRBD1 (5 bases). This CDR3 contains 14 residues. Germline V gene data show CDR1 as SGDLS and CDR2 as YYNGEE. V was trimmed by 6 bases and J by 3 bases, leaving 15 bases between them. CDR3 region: CASTRTGGDTEAFF. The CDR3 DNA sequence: TGTGCCAGCACCCGGACTGGGGGGGACACTGAAGCTTTCTTT.

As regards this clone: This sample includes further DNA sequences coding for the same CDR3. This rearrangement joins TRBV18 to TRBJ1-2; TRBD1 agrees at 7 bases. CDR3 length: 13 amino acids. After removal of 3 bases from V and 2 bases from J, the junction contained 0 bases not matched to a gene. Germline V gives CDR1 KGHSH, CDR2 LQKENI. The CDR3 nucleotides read TGTGCCAGCTCACCGGGACAGAACTATGGCTACACCTTC. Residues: CASSPGQNYGYTF.

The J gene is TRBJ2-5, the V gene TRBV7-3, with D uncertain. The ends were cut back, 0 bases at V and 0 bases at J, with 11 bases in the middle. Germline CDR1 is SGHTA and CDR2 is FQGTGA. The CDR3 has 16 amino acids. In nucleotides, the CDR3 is TGTGCCAGCAGCTTAACGGGAAGCCGGTACCAAGAGACCCAGTACTTC. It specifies CASSLTGSRYQETQYF.

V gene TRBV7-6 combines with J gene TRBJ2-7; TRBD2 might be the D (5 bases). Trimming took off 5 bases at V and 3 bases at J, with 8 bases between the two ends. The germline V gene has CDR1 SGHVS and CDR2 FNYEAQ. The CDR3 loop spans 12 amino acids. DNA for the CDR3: TGTGCCAGCAGCCCTGGAGGCTACGAGCAGTACTTC. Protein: CASSPGGYEQYF.